The source of this T cell receptor beta chain is a study of blood T cell repertoires in COVID-19. The data were produced by immunoSEQ multiplex PCR, yet TCRdb's version contains in-frame clones alone and is incomplete. The table lists around 330,000 clones, 87% of them singletons. This CDR3 has 15 amino acids. V lost 0 bases and J lost 3, with 10 bases in between. Germline V gene sequence: CDR1 SGHNT, CDR2 YYREEE (reference sequence). In assigning cohorts, the study relied on participant-reported clinical history. The V and J genes are TRBV5-4 and TRBJ2-1; tentatively, D is TRBD1 (5 bases). Source material: PBMCs or T cells enriched from blood (not recorded which). This TCR was sampled from a woman aged 18-29 years who had recovered from COVID-19. CDR3 DNA: TGTGCCAGCAGCTTGGATGGGCAGGGCTACAATGAGCAGTTCTTC. Its protein is CASSLDGQGYNEQFF.